This TCR beta chain came from a study of T cell responses to AZD1222 COVID-19 vaccine. Details on this clone: The antigen is not known.

The CDR3 loop spans 17 amino acids. Trimming removed 8 bases at V and 2 bases at J, with 23 bases between. Germline V gene sequence: CDR1 SNHLY, CDR2 FYNNEI. Overall study results and limits: Baseline antibody screening turned up just a handful of seropositive AZD1222 recipients.

Method: immunoSEQ multiplex PCR; TCRdb's copy keeps in-frame clones and lacks some. The repertoire consists of 130,000 to 150,000 clones, with around 88% occurring once and the leading ten covering less than 2.5%. The chain uses TRBV2 and TRBJ2-3; unclear D gene. The material was peripheral blood, obtained on day 0 of AZD1222 vaccination. The TCR originated in an adult in good health. CDR3 in amino acids: CASEPPLAVGFTDTQYF. The CDR3 DNA follows: TGTGCCAGCGAACCCCCACTGGCGGTCGGATTCACAGATACGCAGTATTTT. The full variable domain, its missing parts supplied by reference TRBV2 and TRBJ2-3, is EPEVTQTPSHQVTQMGQEVILRCVPISNHLYFYWYRQILGQKVEFLVSFYNNEISEKSEIFDDQFSVERPDGSNFTLKIRSTKLEDSAMYFCASEPPLAVGFTDTQYFGPGTRLTVL.